This T cell receptor beta chain was recorded in a study of shared clonotypes between healthy human individuals. Findings and caveats of the study: The study sampled only blood, and tissue repertoires likely differ. Naive subsets typically showed greater estimated richness than memory subsets.

The healthy adult donors were HIV-negative and reported no recent acute infections or vaccinations. Original processing notes: For the immunoSEQ data, sequences were junction-only without quality scores, so filtering differed. The repertoire was sequenced with immunoSEQ multiplex PCR; TCRdb's copy has only in-frame clones and lacks some. The V and J calls and clone size were taken over from that table, and D and trimming were inferred from the DNA. The sample has around 2.3 million clones, nearly 97% seen once; the top ten hold more than 0.1%. CDR1 is SEHNR and CDR2 is FQNEAQ in the germline V gene (reference sequence). Trimming at V came to 4 bases and at J to 2 bases, leaving 10 bases not matched to a gene. CDR3 size: 18 residues. A note on this clone: Its antigen is unknown.

The chain employs TRBV7-9 and TRBJ2-7, with 14 bases matching TRBD2. The receptor was derived from a man aged 18 to 29 in good health. The sample was naive CD4+ T cells sorted from blood. Subset here: CD45RA+ positively selected. CDR3 sequence reads: CASSYGTSGSVGAYEQYF. The CDR3 nucleotides read TGTGCCAGCAGCTACGGGACTAGCGGGAGCGTGGGGGCCTACGAGCAGTACTTC.